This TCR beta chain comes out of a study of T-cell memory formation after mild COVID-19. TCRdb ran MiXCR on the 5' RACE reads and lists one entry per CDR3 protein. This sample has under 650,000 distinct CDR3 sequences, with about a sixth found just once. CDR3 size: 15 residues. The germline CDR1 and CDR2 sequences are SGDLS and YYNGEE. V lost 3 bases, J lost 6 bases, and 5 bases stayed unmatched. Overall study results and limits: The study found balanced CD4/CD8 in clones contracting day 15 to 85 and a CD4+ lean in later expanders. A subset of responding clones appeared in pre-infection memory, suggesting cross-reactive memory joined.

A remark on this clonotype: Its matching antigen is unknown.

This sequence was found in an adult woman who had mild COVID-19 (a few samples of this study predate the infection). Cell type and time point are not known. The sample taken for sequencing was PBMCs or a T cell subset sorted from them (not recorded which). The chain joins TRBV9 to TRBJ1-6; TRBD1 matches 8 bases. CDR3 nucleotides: TGTGCCAGCAGCGCCTTGGACAGGGCTAATTCACCCCTCCACTTT. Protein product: CASSALDRANSPLHF.